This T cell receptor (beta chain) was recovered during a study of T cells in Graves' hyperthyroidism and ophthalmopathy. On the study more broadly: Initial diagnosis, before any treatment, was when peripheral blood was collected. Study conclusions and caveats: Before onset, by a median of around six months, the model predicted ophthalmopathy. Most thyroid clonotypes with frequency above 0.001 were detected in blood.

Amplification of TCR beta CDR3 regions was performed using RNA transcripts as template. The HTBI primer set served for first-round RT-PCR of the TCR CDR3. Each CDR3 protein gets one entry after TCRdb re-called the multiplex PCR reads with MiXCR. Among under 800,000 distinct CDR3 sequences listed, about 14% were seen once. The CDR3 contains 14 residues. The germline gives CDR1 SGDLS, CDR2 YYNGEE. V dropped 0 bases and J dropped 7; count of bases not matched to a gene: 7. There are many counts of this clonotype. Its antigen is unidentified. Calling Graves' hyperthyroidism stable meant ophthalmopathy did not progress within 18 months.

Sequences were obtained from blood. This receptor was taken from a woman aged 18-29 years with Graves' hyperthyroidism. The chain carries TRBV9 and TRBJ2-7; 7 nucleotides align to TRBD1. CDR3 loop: CASSVADRVKEQYF. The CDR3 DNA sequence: TGTGCCAGCAGCGTAGCCGACAGGGTTAAAGAGCAGTACTTC. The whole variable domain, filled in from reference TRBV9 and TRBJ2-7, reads DSGVTQTPKHLITATGQRVTLRCSPRSGDLSVYWYQQSLDQGLQFLIQYYNGEERAKGNILERFSAQQFPDLHSELNLSSLELGDSALYFCASSVADRVKEQYFGPGTRLTVT.